One sample yielded the 9 T cell receptor beta chains listed below, sequenced in a study of cytomegalovirus exposure and HLA in healthy donors. Researchers ran the PCR with 60 Vbeta and 13 Jbeta primers. Sequencing used immunoSEQ multiplex PCR; TCRdb keeps in-frame clones, though not all of them. The top ten hold around 24% of the sample, which has 80,000 or so clones, 10% seen once. The sample was PBMCs. All receptors derive from a man in his 60s in good health and CMV-seropositive.

This clone was found a few times. The chain employs TRBV4-2 and TRBJ2-7, with D perhaps being TRBD1 or TRBD2 (5 bases each). The CDR3 totals 14 residues. Trimming stripped 3 bases from V and 3 bases from J, with 12 bases between. CDR1 and CDR2 from the germline V gene are LGHNA and YNFKEQ. CDR3 amino acids: CASSHRVGDYEQYV. CDR3 in DNA: TGTGCCAGCAGCCATCGTGTGGGGGACTACGAGCAGTACGTC.

This clone occurred a few times. This chain connects TRBV10-3 to TRBJ2-3; D call uncertain. The length of the CDR3 is 15 residues. From germline, CDR1 is ENHRY and CDR2 SYGVKD. The V end lost 4 bases, the J end lost 6 bases, and 17 bases lay between the germline ends. CDR3 amino acids: CAISVQGLAPDTQYF. The CDR3 DNA reads TGTGCCATCAGTGTTCAAGGTTTAGCCCCCGATACGCAGTATTTT.

This clone showed up just a few times. The chain employs TRBV29-1 and TRBJ2-5; weak D call: TRBD2 (6 bases). This CDR3 contains 13 residues. V lost 4 bases and J lost 3, with 12 bases in between. CDR1 is SQVTM, CDR2 ANQGSEA, per germline. The CDR3: CSVGRWREETQYF. As DNA, the CDR3 is TGCAGCGTTGGAAGGTGGAGGGAAGAGACCCAGTACTTC.

The sample holds a few counts of this clone. The rearrangement links TRBV28 to TRBJ2-2; a possible D gene is TRBD2 (5 bases). Trimming stripped 10 bases from V and 0 bases from J, with 12 bases between. Germline V gives CDR1 MDHEN, CDR2 SYDVKM. The CDR3 spans 14 residues. The DNA of the CDR3 is TGTGCCATCCTACTAGGAACGAACACCGGGGAGCTGTTTTTT. Its translation: CAILLGTNTGELFF.

CDR3 in amino acids: CASSMWGDTEAFF. The CDR3 DNA reads TGTGCCAGTAGTATGTGGGGCGACACTGAAGCTTTCTTT. The chain recombines TRBV19 with TRBJ1-1, with D perhaps matching TRBD1 (5 bases). Germline V CDR1 and CDR2: LNHDA, SQIVND (reference sequence). The CDR3 runs to 13 residues. Trimming took off 3 bases at V and 3 bases at J, with 8 bases between the two ends.

This clone was detected a few times. V usage is TRBV28 and J usage is TRBJ1-2, with D perhaps matching TRBD1 (6 bases). The ends were cut back, 3 bases at V and 8 bases at J, with 13 bases in the middle. The CDR3 consists of 13 residues. Germline V CDR1 and CDR2: MDHEN, SYDVKM. The CDR3 nucleotides are TGTGCCAGCAGTTTGGGGGCAGGGAAAGGCTACACCTTC. Translated, it gives CASSLGAGKGYTF.

The gene calls are TRBV5-1 and TRBJ2-7; 7 bases line up with TRBD2. Germline V CDR1 and CDR2: SGHRS, YFSETQ. This CDR3 has 13 amino acids. V gave up 0 bases and J gave up 7 bases; unmatched junction bases: 4. CDR3 in amino acids: CASSLGGGEEQYF. CDR3 nucleotide sequence: TGCGCCAGCAGCTTGGGGGGGGGAGAGGAGCAGTACTTC.

The sample holds a few counts of this clone. The chain joins TRBV2 to TRBJ1-2, with 10 nucleotides matching TRBD1. The germline CDR1 and CDR2 sequences are SNHLY and FYNNEI. The V gene end was trimmed by 6 bases and the J gene end by 5 bases; junction bases not matched to a gene: 3. This CDR3 is built from 13 residues. The CDR3 DNA follows: TGTGCCAGCAGGGGGACAGGGGCTTATGGCTACACCTTC. Translated: CASRGTGAYGYTF.

The chain links TRBV7-9 to TRBJ2-7, with D possibly matching TRBD2 (5 bases). Per germline, CDR1 SEHNR and CDR2 FQNEAQ (reference sequence). The CDR3 sequence is 15 residues long. Trimming removed 5 bases from V and 0 bases from J, with 14 bases in between. The DNA of the CDR3 is TGTGCCAGCAGCCACGATAGCGCGCTCTCCTACGAGCAGTACTTC. Its protein product is CASSHDSALSYEQYF.